This T cell receptor beta chain comes out of a study of CD8 T cells in ankylosing spondylitis. General study points: Within ankylosing spondylitis blood, a TCR beta motif made up of roughly eight highly homologous variants appeared to be characteristic.

For this clonotype: Its antigen remains unidentified.

This CDR3 has 13 amino acids. V lost 0 bases and J 4 bases, leaving 10 bases between the germline ends. Germline loops: CDR1 DFQATT, CDR2 SNEGSKA (reference sequence). Libraries of TCR beta came from quantitative 5'-RACE with molecular barcodes. TCRdb independently ran MiXCR on the 5' RACE reads; one entry per CDR3 protein. The sample carries about 340,000 distinct CDR3 sequences, 20% recorded once. The TCR comes from a male donor with ankylosing spondylitis or in good health (not recorded which). The rearrangement uses TRBV20-1 and TRBJ2-7; D tentatively fits TRBD1 or TRBD2 (5 bases each). Sequencing was done on a sample of blood, either unsorted or a sorted T cell fraction (not recorded which). The CDR3 protein is CSAREGGGYEQYF. The CDR3 nucleotides read TGCAGTGCTAGAGAAGGTGGGGGTTACGAGCAGTACTTC.